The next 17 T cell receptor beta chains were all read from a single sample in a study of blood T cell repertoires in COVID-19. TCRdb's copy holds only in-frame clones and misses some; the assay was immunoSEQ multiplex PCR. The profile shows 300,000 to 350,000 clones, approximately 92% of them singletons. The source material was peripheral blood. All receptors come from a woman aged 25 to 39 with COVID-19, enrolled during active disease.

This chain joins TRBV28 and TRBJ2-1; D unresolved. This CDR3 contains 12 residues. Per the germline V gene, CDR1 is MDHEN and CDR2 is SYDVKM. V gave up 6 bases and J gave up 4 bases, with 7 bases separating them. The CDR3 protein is CASSIEYNEQFF. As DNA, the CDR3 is TGTGCCAGCAGCATCGAGTACAATGAGCAGTTCTTC.

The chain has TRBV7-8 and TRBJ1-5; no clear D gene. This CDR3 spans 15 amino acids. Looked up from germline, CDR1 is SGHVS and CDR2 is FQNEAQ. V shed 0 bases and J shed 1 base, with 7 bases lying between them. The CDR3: CASSLAGRSNQPQHF. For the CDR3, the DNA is TGTGCCAGCAGCTTAGCGGGCAGGAGCAATCAGCCCCAGCATTTT.

CDR3 nucleotides: TGTGCCAGCAGCTTACCGGCGGGAGCCCAGGAGCAGTTCTTC. This codes for CASSLPAGAQEQFF. The chain links TRBV5-4 to TRBJ2-1; 7 bases agree with TRBD2. Trimming took 2 bases from V and 10 from J; bases not matched to a gene: 9. The CDR3 is 14 residues long. Per germline, CDR1 SGHNT and CDR2 YYREEE (reference sequence). Together with reference TRBV5-4 and TRBJ2-1, the CDR3 gives the full variable domain: ETGVTQSPTHLIKTRGQQVTLRCSSQSGHNTVSWYQQALGQGPQFIFQYYREEENGRGNFPPRFSGLQFPNYSSELNVNALELDDSALYLCASSLPAGAQEQFFGPGTRLTVL.

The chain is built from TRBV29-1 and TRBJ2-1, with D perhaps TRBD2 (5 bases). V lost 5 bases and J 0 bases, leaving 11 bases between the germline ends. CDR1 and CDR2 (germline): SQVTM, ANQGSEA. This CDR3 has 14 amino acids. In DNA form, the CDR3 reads TGCAGCGTTCTTGAGGGCAGCTCCTACAATGAGCAGTTCTTC. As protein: CSVLEGSSYNEQFF.

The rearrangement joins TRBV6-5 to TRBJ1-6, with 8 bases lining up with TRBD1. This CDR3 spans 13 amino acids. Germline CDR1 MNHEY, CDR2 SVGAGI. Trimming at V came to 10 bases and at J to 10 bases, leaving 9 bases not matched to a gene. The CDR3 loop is CATRGQGGSPLHF. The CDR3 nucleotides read TGTGCCACCCGAGGACAGGGAGGATCACCCCTCCACTTT.

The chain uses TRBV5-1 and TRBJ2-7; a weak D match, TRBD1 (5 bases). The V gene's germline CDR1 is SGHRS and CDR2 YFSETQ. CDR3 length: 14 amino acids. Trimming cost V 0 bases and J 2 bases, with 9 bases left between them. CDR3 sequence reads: CASSLAGQPYEQYF. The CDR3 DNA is TGCGCCAGCAGCTTGGCTGGACAACCCTACGAGCAGTACTTC.

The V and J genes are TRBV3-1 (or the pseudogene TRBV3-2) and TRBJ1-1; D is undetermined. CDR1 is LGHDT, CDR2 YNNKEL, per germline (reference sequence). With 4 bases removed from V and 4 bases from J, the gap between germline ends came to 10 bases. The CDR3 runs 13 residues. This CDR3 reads CASSPTGPTEAFF. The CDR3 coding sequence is TGTGCCAGCAGCCCGACGGGTCCCACTGAAGCTTTCTTT.

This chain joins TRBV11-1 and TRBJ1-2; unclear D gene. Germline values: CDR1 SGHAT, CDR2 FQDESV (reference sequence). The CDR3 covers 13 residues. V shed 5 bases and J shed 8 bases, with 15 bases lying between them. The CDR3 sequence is CASSPGSARGYTF. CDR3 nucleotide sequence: TGTGCCAGCAGCCCCGGCAGCGCTCGAGGCTACACCTTC.

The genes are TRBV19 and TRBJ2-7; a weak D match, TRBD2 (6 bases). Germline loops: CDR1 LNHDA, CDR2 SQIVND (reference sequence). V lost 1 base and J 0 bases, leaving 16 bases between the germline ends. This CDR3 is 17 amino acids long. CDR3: CASSIGMVAEPSYEQYF. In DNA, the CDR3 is TGTGCCAGTAGTATAGGGATGGTAGCGGAACCCTCCTACGAGCAGTACTTC.

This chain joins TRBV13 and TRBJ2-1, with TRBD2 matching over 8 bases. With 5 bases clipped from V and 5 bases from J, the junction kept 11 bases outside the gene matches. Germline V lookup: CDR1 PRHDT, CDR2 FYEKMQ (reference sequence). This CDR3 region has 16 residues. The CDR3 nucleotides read TGTGCCAGCAGCGCCCGGGGGGGTACGGGTGACAATGAGCAGTTCTTC. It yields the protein CASSARGGTGDNEQFF.

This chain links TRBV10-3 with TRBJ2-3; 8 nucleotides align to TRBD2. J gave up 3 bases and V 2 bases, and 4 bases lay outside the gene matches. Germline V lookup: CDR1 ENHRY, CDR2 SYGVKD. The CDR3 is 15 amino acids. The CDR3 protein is CAISEVAGGTDTQYF. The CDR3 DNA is TGTGCCATCAGTGAGGTGGCGGGAGGAACAGATACGCAGTATTTT.

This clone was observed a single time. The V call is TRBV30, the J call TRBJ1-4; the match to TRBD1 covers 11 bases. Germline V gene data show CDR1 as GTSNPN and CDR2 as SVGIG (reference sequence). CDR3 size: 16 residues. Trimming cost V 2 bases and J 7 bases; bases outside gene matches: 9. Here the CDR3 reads CAWSPRGQGGSEKLFF. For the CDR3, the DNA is TGTGCCTGGAGTCCTCGGGGACAGGGGGGAAGTGAAAAACTGTTTTTT. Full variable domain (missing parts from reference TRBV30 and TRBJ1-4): SQTIHQWPATLVQPVGSPLSLECTVEGTSNPNLYWYRQAAGRGLQLLFYSVGIGQISSEVPQNLSASRPQDRQFILSSKKLLLSDSGFYLCAWSPRGQGGSEKLFFGSGTQLSVL.

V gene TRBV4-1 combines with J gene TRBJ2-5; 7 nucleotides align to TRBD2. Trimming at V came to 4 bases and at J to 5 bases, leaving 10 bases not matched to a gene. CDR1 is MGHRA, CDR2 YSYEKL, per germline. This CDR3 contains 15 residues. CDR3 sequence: CASSPGIAGGETQYF. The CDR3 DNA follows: TGCGCCAGCAGCCCCGGGATAGCGGGTGGGGAGACCCAGTACTTC.

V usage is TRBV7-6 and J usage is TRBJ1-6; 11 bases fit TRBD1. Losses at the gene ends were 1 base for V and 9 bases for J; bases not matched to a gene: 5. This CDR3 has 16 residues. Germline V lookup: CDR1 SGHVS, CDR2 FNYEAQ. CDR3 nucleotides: TGTGCCAGCAGCTTAGTGACCGGGACAGGGGGTTCACCCCTCCACTTT. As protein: CASSLVTGTGGSPLHF.

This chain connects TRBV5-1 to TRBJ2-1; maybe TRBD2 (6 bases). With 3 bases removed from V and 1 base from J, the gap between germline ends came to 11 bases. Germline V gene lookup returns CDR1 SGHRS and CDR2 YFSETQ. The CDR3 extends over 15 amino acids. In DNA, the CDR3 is TGCGCCAGCAGCTGGAGCGGGTTGTCCTACAATGAGCAGTTCTTC. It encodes CASSWSGLSYNEQFF.

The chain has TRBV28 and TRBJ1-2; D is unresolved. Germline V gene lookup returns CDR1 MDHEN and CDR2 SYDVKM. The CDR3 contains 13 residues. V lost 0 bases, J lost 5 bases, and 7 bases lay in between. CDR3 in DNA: TGTGCCAGCAGTTTATGGGCGGAGTATGGCTACACCTTC. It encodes CASSLWAEYGYTF.

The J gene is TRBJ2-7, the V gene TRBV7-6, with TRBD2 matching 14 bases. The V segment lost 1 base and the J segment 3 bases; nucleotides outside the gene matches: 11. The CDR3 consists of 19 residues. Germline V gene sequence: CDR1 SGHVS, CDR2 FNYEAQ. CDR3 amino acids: CASSLGLAGGPPALYEQYF. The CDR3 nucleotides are TGTGCCAGCAGCTTAGGACTAGCGGGAGGGCCACCGGCCCTCTACGAGCAGTACTTC.